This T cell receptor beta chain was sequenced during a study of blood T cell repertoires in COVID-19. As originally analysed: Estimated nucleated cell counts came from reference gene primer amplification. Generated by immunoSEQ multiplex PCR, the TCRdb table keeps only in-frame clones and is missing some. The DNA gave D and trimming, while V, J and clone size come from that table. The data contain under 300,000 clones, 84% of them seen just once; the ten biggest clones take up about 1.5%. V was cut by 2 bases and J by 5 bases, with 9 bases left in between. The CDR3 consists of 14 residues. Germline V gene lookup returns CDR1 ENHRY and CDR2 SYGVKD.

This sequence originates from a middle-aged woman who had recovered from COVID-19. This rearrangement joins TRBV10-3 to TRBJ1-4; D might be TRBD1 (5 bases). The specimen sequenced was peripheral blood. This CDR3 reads CAISETGYNEKLFF. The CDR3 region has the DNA TGTGCCATCAGTGAGACAGGCTACAATGAAAAACTGTTTTTT.